This T cell receptor (beta chain) appears in the sequencing data of a study of identifying expanded T cells in peripheral blood. No infections or other immune events were documented during collection. Comments on this clone: No antigen is known for it.

The study, taken as a whole, reports: Across healthy donors, higher total template counts meant significantly greater roughly 2-week count variance. Technical replicates showed about 1.1 changed clones; about 2 weeks about 16; four weeks 19.

This table comes from immunoSEQ multiplex PCR, and its TCRdb copy is limited to in-frame clones, with some not included. The top ten hold 5.5% to 7% of the sample, which has about 94,000 clones, nearly 90% seen once. This CDR3 has 17 residues. The trim removed 3 bases at V and 2 bases at J, leaving 9 bases unmatched. The source of this sequence is a person aged 18 to 75 in good health. The rearrangement uses TRBV23-1 and TRBJ2-1; TRBD1 matches 8 bases. TRBV23-1 counts as an open reading frame of uncertain function. The sequenced material came from blood. The CDR3 sequence: CASSHPKDRGPYNEQFF. The CDR3 region has the DNA TGCGCCAGCAGTCACCCGAAAGACAGGGGACCCTACAATGAGCAGTTCTTC.